There are many counts of the clone carrying this TCR beta chain. As yet, its antigen is unknown. This record comes from a study of T cells after posttransplantation cyclophosphamide. Whole-study findings and limits: Donor CD8+ memory clones often dominated recipient blood repertoires at later times. Skin or GI-infiltrating T cells shared few TRB sequences with blood.

The junction had 12 bases not matched to a gene; V was cut back by 3 bases and J by 4 bases. The CDR3 has 18 amino acids. Per germline, CDR1 SGHDN and CDR2 FVKESK. This table comes from immunoSEQ multiplex PCR, and its TCRdb copy is limited to in-frame clones, with some not included. Singletons are absent from the sample, which has thousands of clones. A marrow graft followed busulfan-fludarabine conditioning, with cyclophosphamide on days +3 and +4. The rearrangement uses TRBV14 and TRBJ1-4, with 9 bases identical to TRBD1. This sample comprised PBMCs, obtained after allogeneic stem cell transplant with posttransplant cyclophosphamide. This sequence was found in a male patient between 55 and 70 years old who received an allogeneic stem cell transplant from a related donor, was CMV-positive, and had no GVHD. Some T cells may be graft donor cells. The CDR3 reads CASSHRVPGQGFNEKLFF. For the CDR3, the DNA is TGTGCCAGCAGCCATCGCGTCCCGGGACAGGGATTTAATGAAAAACTGTTTTTT. The full variable domain, with the rest looked up from reference TRBV14 and TRBJ1-4, is EAGVTQFPSHSVIEKGQTVTLRCDPISGHDNLYWYRRVMGKEIKFLLHFVKESKQDESGMPNNRFLAERTGGTYSTLKVQPAELEDSGVYFCASSHRVPGQGFNEKLFFGSGTQLSVL.